The 25 T cell receptor beta chains presented below share a single source sample, sequenced in a study of shared clonotypes between healthy human individuals. Using immunoSEQ multiplex PCR, the repertoire was profiled, and TCRdb retains in-frame clones only, with some absent. The sample has some 2,500,000 clones, less than 95% seen once; the top ten hold approximately 0.4%. Input material: naive CD4+ T cells from PBMCs. Subset of the sample: CD45RA+ positively selected. Source of these receptors: a man younger than 30 in good health. Some clones in this sample may be carry-over from other donors' samples.

This sequence joins TRBV6-1 and TRBJ2-3; D is unclear. Germline-derived CDR1 and CDR2 are MNHNS and SASEGT. The CDR3 is made up of 13 amino acids. Trimming took 4 bases from V and 2 from J, leaving 7 bases between them. CDR3 bases: TGTGCCAGCAGTGTTGGGGTCACAGATACGCAGTATTTT. Translating it yields CASSVGVTDTQYF.

The V and J genes are TRBV4-2 and TRBJ2-7; D uncertain. The CDR3 totals 14 residues. V shed 1 base and J shed 3 bases, with 10 bases lying between them. The germline V gene encodes CDR1 LGHNA and CDR2 YNFKEQ. CDR3 bases: TGTGCCAGCAGCCAAGCGATCCCCCTCTACGAGCAGTACTTC. Residues: CASSQAIPLYEQYF.

The chain joins TRBV7-9 to TRBJ2-3; a possible D gene is TRBD1 (5 bases). Germline assignment: CDR1 SEHNR and CDR2 FQNEAQ (reference sequence). The CDR3 covers 15 residues. Trimming shortened V by 5 bases and J by 1 base, and 13 bases separated the two germline ends. This chain's CDR3 is CASSASRTRTDTQYF. For the CDR3, the DNA is TGTGCCAGCAGCGCGTCCCGGACACGCACAGATACGCAGTATTTT.

About this clone itself: The same CDR3 is also encoded by other DNA sequences in this sample. V and J are TRBV30 and TRBJ2-5, with D possibly TRBD2 on 6 matching bases. Trimming cost V 3 bases and J 2 bases, with 10 bases left between them. The CDR3 consists of 13 residues. The germline V gene encodes CDR1 GTSNPN and CDR2 SVGIG (reference sequence). The CDR3 reads CAWSGTVQETQYF. The CDR3 coding sequence is TGTGCCTGGAGCGGGACTGTACAAGAGACCCAGTACTTC.

The rearrangement joins TRBV7-9 to TRBJ1-2; D unclear. Germline CDR1 SEHNR, CDR2 FQNEAQ (reference sequence). The CDR3 sequence is 13 residues long. V lost 5 bases and J lost 4, with 11 bases in between. The CDR3 bases are TGTGCCAGCAGCCATAATATACTCTATGGCTACACCTTC. It is translated as CASSHNILYGYTF.

The chain has TRBV4-1 and TRBJ2-4, with 12 bases aligning to TRBD2. Germline lookup yields CDR1 MGHRA and CDR2 YSYEKL. The CDR3 totals 19 residues. V lost 0 bases to trimming and J lost 2 bases; unmatched junction nucleotides: 8. This chain's CDR3 is CASSQEGLAGSLSKNIQYF. The CDR3 nucleotides read TGCGCCAGCAGCCAAGAAGGACTAGCGGGGTCCTTATCCAAAAACATTCAGTACTTC.

The chain is built from TRBV7-2 and TRBJ1-1; D unresolved. The CDR3 runs to 13 residues. Trimming took off 1 base at V and 8 bases at J, with 11 bases between the two ends. Germline CDR1 and CDR2: SGHTA and FQGNSA. CDR3 sequence (DNA): TGTGCCAGCAGCTTAGGGGCCGGGTTGGAAGCTTTCTTT. Protein product: CASSLGAGLEAFF.

The V and J genes are TRBV7-9 and TRBJ2-1, with TRBD2 as a possible D gene (8 bases). Trimming left V 8 bases short and J 12 bases short, with 23 bases between. This CDR3 has 14 amino acids. Germline V gene sequence: CDR1 SEHNR, CDR2 FQNEAQ (reference sequence). The CDR3 sequence: CASLPTGGGQRQFF. The CDR3 coding sequence is TGTGCCAGCCTACCAACCGGGGGGGGACAGAGGCAGTTCTTC.

J is TRBJ2-5 and V is TRBV6-1; D not certain. The CDR3 runs 12 residues. Per germline, CDR1 MNHNS and CDR2 SASEGT. Trimming took 7 bases from V and 4 from J, leaving 10 bases between them. In DNA form, the CDR3 reads TGTGCCAGCATGGTGGCTCTAGAGACCCAGTACTTC. Residues: CASMVALETQYF.

This rearrangement joins TRBV5-6 to TRBJ2-7; 11 nucleotides agree with TRBD1. The CDR3 has 15 residues. The trim removed 5 bases at V and 0 bases at J, leaving 4 bases unmatched. Germline V CDR1 and CDR2: SGHDT, YYEEEE. CDR3 sequence reads: CASRRDRGSSYEQYF. CDR3 DNA: TGTGCCAGCAGACGGGACAGGGGGAGCTCCTACGAGCAGTACTTC.

V gene TRBV29-1 combines with J gene TRBJ1-4; perhaps TRBD1 as D (6 bases). V lost 5 bases and J lost 5, with 12 bases in between. Germline-derived CDR1 and CDR2 are SQVTM and ANQGSEA. The CDR3 consists of 13 residues. CDR3 coding DNA: TGCAGCGTTCCAGACAGGACGAATGAAAAACTGTTTTTT. It specifies CSVPDRTNEKLFF. Filled out from reference TRBV29-1 and TRBJ1-4, the complete variable domain reads SAVISQKPSRDICQRGTSLTIQCQVDSQVTMMFWYRQQPGQSLTLIATANQGSEATYESGFVIDKFPISRPNLTFSTLTVSNMSPEDSSIYLCSVPDRTNEKLFFGSGTQLSVL.

The rearrangement uses TRBV7-9 and TRBJ2-3; 8 nucleotides match TRBD2. CDR3 length equals 15 residues. With 5 bases clipped from V and 3 bases from J, the junction kept 7 bases outside the gene matches. Germline lookup yields CDR1 SEHNR and CDR2 FQNEAQ (reference sequence). The CDR3 reads CASSALAGRTDTQYF. CDR3 coding DNA: TGTGCCAGCAGCGCCTTAGCGGGGCGTACAGATACGCAGTATTTT.

A remark on this clone: The identical CDR3 is also encoded by other nucleotide sequences in the sample. The gene calls are TRBV6-5 and TRBJ1-2; D gene ambiguous. Germline V gene data show CDR1 as MNHEY and CDR2 as SVGAGI. There are 11 residues in the CDR3. V lost 5 bases and J lost 4, with 5 bases in between. The CDR3 loop is CASSEGYGYTF. The CDR3 DNA reads as TGTGCCAGCAGTGAAGGCTATGGCTACACCTTC.

This clone came up once. This rearrangement joins TRBV18 to TRBJ2-7; possible D gene TRBD2, 5 bases. The CDR3 consists of 13 residues. Germline values: CDR1 KGHSH, CDR2 LQKENI. Trimming shortened V by 4 bases and J by 5 bases, and 12 bases separated the two germline ends. CDR3: CASSLSLGNEQYF. CDR3 nucleotide sequence: TGTGCCAGCTCACTTTCCCTCGGGAACGAGCAGTACTTC.

V and J are TRBV6-1 and TRBJ2-7, with D tentatively TRBD2 (6 bases). Looked up from germline, CDR1 is MNHNS and CDR2 is SASEGT. Deletions cut 11 bases from V and 5 bases from J, with 16 bases between. This CDR3 has 12 residues. The CDR3 region has the DNA TGTGCCGGGGGGTTTTGGGACCACGAGCAGTACTTC. Translated: CAGGFWDHEQYF.

About this clone itself: Other DNA sequences in the same sample also yield this CDR3. This sequence joins TRBV5-1 and TRBJ2-2, with D possibly called TRBD1 or TRBD2 (5 bases each). The germline V gene has CDR1 SGHRS and CDR2 YFSETQ. This CDR3 region has 15 residues. Trimming removed 2 bases at V and 0 bases at J, with 8 bases between. The CDR3 DNA reads TGCGCCAGCAGCTTTGGGGGACCGAACACCGGGGAGCTGTTTTTT. Translation gives CASSFGGPNTGELFF.

The V and J genes are TRBV7-8 and TRBJ1-5; D is unresolved. The CDR3 spans 12 residues. From germline, CDR1 is SGHVS and CDR2 FQNEAQ. V was cut by 5 bases and J by 9 bases, with 11 bases left in between. The CDR3 spells CASSPTTRPQHF. CDR3 DNA sequence: TGTGCCAGCAGCCCCACAACGAGGCCCCAGCATTTT.

The chain is built from TRBV4-1 and TRBJ2-6; 16 bases line up with TRBD2. CDR3 length: 20 residues. The junction had 6 bases not matched to a gene; V was cut back by 4 bases and J by 0 bases. The germline gives CDR1 MGHRA, CDR2 YSYEKL. CDR3: CASSRGTSGRVSSGANVLTF. As DNA, the CDR3 is TGCGCCAGCAGCCGCGGGACTAGCGGGAGGGTGAGCTCTGGGGCCAACGTCCTGACTTTC.

This clone was seen only a few times. The chain carries TRBV5-5 and TRBJ1-1; the D gene is possibly TRBD1 (6 bases). In germline, CDR1 is SGHKS, CDR2 YYEKEE (reference sequence). V lost 0 bases and J lost 4, with 13 bases in between. This CDR3 contains 15 residues. CDR3 nucleotide sequence: TGTGCCAGCAGCTTGGTGTCGGGGGCTGGCACTGAAGCTTTCTTT. As protein: CASSLVSGAGTEAFF.

V usage is TRBV5-6 and J usage is TRBJ2-3; 9 nucleotides line up with TRBD1. The germline gives CDR1 SGHDT, CDR2 YYEEEE. V lost 3 bases, J lost 3 bases, and 2 bases stayed unmatched. The CDR3 length is 14 residues. CDR3: CASSYGTGTDTQYF. CDR3 nucleotides: TGTGCCAGCAGCTATGGGACAGGGACAGATACGCAGTATTTT.

This clone was seen a few times. The same CDR3 is also encoded by other DNA sequences in this sample. The J gene is TRBJ1-1, the V gene TRBV7-9; the match to TRBD1 covers 8 bases. The CDR3 is made up of 13 amino acids. After removal of 5 bases from V and 4 bases from J, the junction contained 3 bases not matched to a gene. The germline CDR1 and CDR2 sequences are SEHNR and FQNEAQ (reference sequence). This chain's CDR3 is CASSLDRGTEAFF. The CDR3 DNA is TGTGCCAGCAGCCTTGACAGGGGCACTGAAGCTTTCTTT.

The gene calls are TRBV18 and TRBJ1-5, with unresolved D. Trimming pared 3 bases from V and 4 bases from J, leaving 13 bases between. The CDR3 loop spans 15 amino acids. CDR1 is KGHSH, CDR2 LQKENI, per germline. The CDR3 region has the DNA TGTGCCAGCTCACCCTGGAGTGCGAGGAATCAGCCCCAGCATTTT. Amino acid sequence: CASSPWSARNQPQHF.

The J gene is TRBJ1-2, the V gene TRBV6-1; D perhaps matches TRBD1 (6 bases). Germline values: CDR1 MNHNS, CDR2 SASEGT. This CDR3 region has 14 residues. V lost 6 bases, J lost 4 bases, and 15 bases lay in between. CDR3 protein: CASRDPGEGYGYTF. In DNA form, the CDR3 reads TGTGCCAGCAGGGATCCAGGGGAGGGCTATGGCTACACCTTC.

Of note for this clone: The sample carries other DNA sequences with the same CDR3. The chain combines TRBV28 with TRBJ2-3; tentatively, D is TRBD2 (6 bases). Germline V CDR1 and CDR2: MDHEN, SYDVKM. V shed 3 bases and J shed 0 bases, with 7 bases lying between them. The CDR3 extends over 14 amino acids. The CDR3 reads CASSLGGSTDTQYF. The CDR3 DNA reads as TGTGCCAGCAGTTTGGGGGGTAGCACAGATACGCAGTATTTT.

The rearrangement joins TRBV9 to TRBJ1-2, with 9 nucleotides matching TRBD1. The CDR3 runs to 16 residues. J lost 8 bases, V lost 3 bases, and 14 bases had no gene match. Germline V CDR1 and CDR2: SGDLS, YYNGEE. The CDR3 DNA reads as TGTGCCAGCAGCGGAGGCTCTAGGGACAGGGCTTACGGCTACACCTTC. Translated, it gives CASSGGSRDRAYGYTF.